A selection of T cell receptor beta chains follows, all from one sample in a study of beta chain features in type 1 diabetes. TCRdb's copy holds only in-frame clones and misses some; the assay was immunoSEQ multiplex PCR. Found here are over 650,000 clones, around 15% of them singletons; the top ten hold nearly 0.04%. Sample: naive CD4+ T cells from blood. These receptors were obtained from a young man with type 1 diabetes. Each CDR3 is given with its conserved first and last residue. The D gene is left open where the match is weak. Size tells how often a clone was seen (once, few, many) or the class of an expanded clone, and some rows leave it out.

j_gene | d_gene | v_gene | abundance | CDR3nt | CDR3aa
TRBJ2-7 | TRBD1 | TRBV7-8 | few | TGTGCCAGCAGCTTGGACAGGGGAGACGACGAGCAGTACTTC | CASSLDRGDDEQYF
TRBJ2-1 | NA | TRBV14 | NA | TGTGCCAGCAGCCAATTGGGGGCAGGTATCTACAATGAGCAGTTCTTC | CASSQLGAGIYNEQFF
TRBJ2-5 | NA | TRBV6-6 | few | TGTGCCAGCAGTTTTTACGAGACCCAGTACTTC | CASSFYETQYF
TRBJ2-1 | NA | TRBV5-1 | NA | TGCGCCAGCAGCCCAAGCTCCTACAATGAGCAGTTCTTC | CASSPSSYNEQFF
TRBJ2-5 | NA | TRBV11-2 | few | TGTGCCAGCAGCTTAGGCACGAGAGGAGAGACCCAGTACTTC | CASSLGTRGETQYF
TRBJ1-4 | NA | TRBV20-1 | few | TGCAGTGCTAGAGCAGGTGAAAAACTGTTTTTT | CSARAGEKLFF
TRBJ2-5 | NA | TRBV4-3 | few | TGCGCCAGCAGCCAAGATTATAGTGGCGGGGCCGCGGGAGAGACCCAGTACTTC | CASSQDYSGGAAGETQYF
TRBJ2-5 | TRBD2 | TRBV2 | NA | TGTGCCAGCAGTGGGCCAGCGGGGGTTGGAGAGACCCAGTACTTC | CASSGPAGVGETQYF
TRBJ1-2 | TRBD1 | TRBV30 | NA | TGTGCCTGGAGTGTAATTGGGACAGGGTCTGGCTACACCTTC | CAWSVIGTGSGYTF
TRBJ1-6 | NA | TRBV27 | few | TGTGCCAGCAGCCCGTTTGGGTCAGGGGATGGGAGATCACCCCTCCACTTT | CASSPFGSGDGRSPLHF
TRBJ2-7 | TRBD1 | TRBV7-2 | NA | TGTGCCAGCAGCTTAGTACAGGGGAGCTCCTACGAGCAGTACTTC | CASSLVQGSSYEQYF
TRBJ1-2 | NA | TRBV6-4 | NA | TGTGCCAGCCGCGAGTTCCTTTCGCGGGGAGGCTACACCTTC | CASREFLSRGGYTF
TRBJ2-7 | TRBD2 | TRBV29-1 | few | TGCAGCGTTGAAGATGGGTTAGCGGGGTCCTACGAGCAGTACTTC | CSVEDGLAGSYEQYF
TRBJ2-3 | TRBD2 | TRBV7-9 | few | TGTGCCAGCAGCTTAAGGGACTACCTTTTGACAGATACGCAGTATTTT | CASSLRDYLLTDTQYF
TRBJ2-7 | NA | TRBV7-2 | few | TGTGCCAGCAGCCCCCCGGGCACTCCCTACGAGCAGTACTTC | CASSPPGTPYEQYF
TRBJ2-3 | NA | TRBV25-1 | NA | TGTGCCAGCAGTGACTCAGGGGCTAGCACAGATACGCAGTATTTT | CASSDSGASTDTQYF
TRBJ2-1 | NA | TRBV19 | NA | TGTGCCAGTAGTATAGATCTTGGGAATACTAGGTACGGGGAGCAGTTCTTC | CASSIDLGNTRYGEQFF
TRBJ2-5 | NA | TRBV7-9 | NA | TGTGCCAGCAGCTCCCCGGGGGAAGAGACCCAGTACTTC | CASSSPGEETQYF
TRBJ1-5 | NA | TRBV29-1 | NA | TGCAGCGTTGGACAGGAGAATCAGCCCCAGCATTTT | CSVGQENQPQHF
TRBJ2-3 | NA | TRBV7-9 | few | TGTGCCAGCAGCCTAACCGATCCCGGTACGCAGTATTTT | CASSLTDPGTQYF
TRBJ1-5 | NA | TRBV13 | NA | TGTGCCAGCAGCTTAGGAGGGGTTGGTCAGCCCCAGCATTTT | CASSLGGVGQPQHF
TRBJ2-7 | NA | TRBV7-8 | NA | TGTGCCAGCAGCGAAGCCTGGGGGAAATACTACGAGCAGTACTTC | CASSEAWGKYYEQYF
TRBJ1-2 | TRBD1 | TRBV30 | NA | TGTGCCTGGAGCCATGACAGGGTTCACTATGGCTACACCTTC | CAWSHDRVHYGYTF
TRBJ2-7 | TRBD2 | TRBV30 | few | TGTGCCTGGACCGTATCCCCCGGGACTAGCTCCTACGAGCAGTACTTC | CAWTVSPGTSSYEQYF
TRBJ2-3 | NA | TRBV7-3 | few | TGTGCCAGCAGCTCCAACACAGATACGCAGTATTTT | CASSSNTDTQYF
TRBJ1-1 | NA | TRBV18 | few | TGTGCCAGCTCACAACAAGTGAACACTGAAGCTTTCTTT | CASSQQVNTEAFF
TRBJ2-1 | NA | TRBV5-1 | few | TGCGCCAGCAGCCCGGACCCTAATAAGCTATACAATGAGCAGTTCTTC | CASSPDPNKLYNEQFF
TRBJ2-7 | TRBD1 | TRBV7-2 | few | TGTGCCAGCAGCTTAGCGGGACAGAACTACGAGCAGTACTTC | CASSLAGQNYEQYF
TRBJ2-1 | TRBD2 | TRBV29-1 | NA | TGCAGCGTAACCTCGGGACTAGCGGGGAGCTCCTACAATGAGCAGTTCTTC | CSVTSGLAGSSYNEQFF
TRBJ2-3 | TRBD2 | TRBV7-2 | few | TGTGCCAGCAGCTTCGCGGCGGGGGGAGATACGCAGTATTTT | CASSFAAGGDTQYF
TRBJ2-1 | NA | TRBV11-2 | few | TGTGCCAGCAGCTTTGGGGATTTGCGCTCCTACAATGAGCAGTTCTTC | CASSFGDLRSYNEQFF
TRBJ2-5 | TRBD2 | TRBV7-2 | NA | TGTGCCAGCAGCTCCCCCCCGGGACTAGAAGAGACCCAGTACTTC | CASSSPPGLEETQYF